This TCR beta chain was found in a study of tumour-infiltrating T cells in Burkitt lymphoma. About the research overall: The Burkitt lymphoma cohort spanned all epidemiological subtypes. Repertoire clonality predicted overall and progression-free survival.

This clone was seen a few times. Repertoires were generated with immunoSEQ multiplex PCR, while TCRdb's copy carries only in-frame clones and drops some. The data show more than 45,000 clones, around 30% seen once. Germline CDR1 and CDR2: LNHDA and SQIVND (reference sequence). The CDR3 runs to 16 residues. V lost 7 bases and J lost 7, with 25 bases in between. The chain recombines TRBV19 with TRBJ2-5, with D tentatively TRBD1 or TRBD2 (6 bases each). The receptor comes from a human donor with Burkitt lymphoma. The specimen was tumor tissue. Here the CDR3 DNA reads TGTGCCAGTAAAAAGCGGGCTATGACTAAGGGGGGGACCCAGTACTTC. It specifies CASKKRAMTKGGTQYF.